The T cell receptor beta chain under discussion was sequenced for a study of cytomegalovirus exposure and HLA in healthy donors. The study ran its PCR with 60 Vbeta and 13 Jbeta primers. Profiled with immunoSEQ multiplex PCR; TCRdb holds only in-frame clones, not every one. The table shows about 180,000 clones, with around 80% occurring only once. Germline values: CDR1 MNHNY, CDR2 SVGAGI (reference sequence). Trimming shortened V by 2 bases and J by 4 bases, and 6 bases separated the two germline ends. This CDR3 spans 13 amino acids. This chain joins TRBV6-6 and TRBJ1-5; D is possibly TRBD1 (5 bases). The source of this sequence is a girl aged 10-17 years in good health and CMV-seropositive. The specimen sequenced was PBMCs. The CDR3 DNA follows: TGTGCCAGCAGTTACGCAGGGAATCAGCCCCAGCATTTT. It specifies CASSYAGNQPQHF.